Listed below are T cell receptor beta chains from one sample, sequenced in a study of CD8 T cells in acute hepatitis C reinfection. TCRdb's copy holds only in-frame clones and misses some; the assay was immunoSEQ multiplex PCR. The data show 35,000 to 40,000 clones, with about 87% seen just once and more than 0.4% held by the top ten. Sequencing was done on a sample of naive CD8+ T cells from PBMCs. These receptor sequences come from a man aged 25 to 40 with chronic hepatitis C. Each CDR3 is given without its conserved first and last residue. Part of the rows lack a size; the others show once, few, many or a class for expanded clones.

V gene: TRBV9; clone size: NA; J gene: TRBJ1-3; CDR3 protein: ASSPSGSGNTIY
V gene: TRBV19; clone size: few; J gene: TRBJ2-7; CDR3 protein: ASRWDRASEQY
V gene: TRBV6-9; clone size: once; J gene: TRBJ2-3; CDR3 protein: ASSPWTSTDTQY
V gene: TRBV19; clone size: NA; J gene: TRBJ1-1; CDR3 protein: ASSISGNTEAF
V gene: TRBV27; clone size: NA; J gene: TRBJ1-5; CDR3 protein: ASSPGRTVNQPQH
V gene: TRBV30; clone size: NA; J gene: TRBJ2-1; CDR3 protein: AWSVSLGYNEQF
V gene: TRBV7-3; clone size: NA; J gene: TRBJ2-1; CDR3 protein: ASSLGQGLNEQF
V gene: TRBV10-2; clone size: NA; J gene: TRBJ1-5; CDR3 protein: ASSQGISSNQPQH
V gene: TRBV4-1; clone size: NA; J gene: TRBJ2-1; CDR3 protein: ASSPTHNEQF
V gene: TRBV7-9; clone size: NA; J gene: TRBJ2-2; CDR3 protein: ASRENTGELF
V gene: TRBV5-6; clone size: NA; J gene: TRBJ2-3; CDR3 protein: ASSSKTSVYTDTQY
V gene: TRBV27; clone size: NA; J gene: TRBJ2-3; CDR3 protein: ASIEAGSTDTQY
V gene: TRBV30; clone size: NA; J gene: TRBJ2-7; CDR3 protein: AWSASSGNYEQY
V gene: TRBV2; clone size: NA; J gene: TRBJ1-3; CDR3 protein: ASSGNTIY
V gene: TRBV5-1; clone size: NA; J gene: TRBJ1-1; CDR3 protein: ASSLEPRGRMNTEAF
V gene: TRBV19; clone size: NA; J gene: TRBJ1-1; CDR3 protein: ASSPGQGNTEAF
V gene: TRBV29-1; clone size: NA; J gene: TRBJ1-2; CDR3 protein: SVEGLRYGYT
V gene: TRBV7-6; clone size: NA; J gene: TRBJ2-1; CDR3 protein: ASSLSAGPNEQF
V gene: TRBV4-1; clone size: NA; J gene: TRBJ1-1; CDR3 protein: ASSQESRNTEAF
V gene: TRBV4-1; clone size: once; J gene: TRBJ1-5; CDR3 protein: ASSPLGQLNQPQH
V gene: TRBV4-2; clone size: NA; J gene: TRBJ1-3; CDR3 protein: ASSPRLETLTGNTIY
V gene: TRBV19; clone size: NA; J gene: TRBJ1-5; CDR3 protein: ASSIWAGGAGDQPQH
V gene: TRBV9; clone size: NA; J gene: TRBJ2-7; CDR3 protein: ASSVAYGTYEQY
V gene: TRBV10-3; clone size: once; J gene: TRBJ1-2; CDR3 protein: AISESSLGGLDGYT
V gene: TRBV11-3; clone size: NA; J gene: TRBJ2-1; CDR3 protein: ASSLTRAPYNEQF
V gene: TRBV7-6; clone size: NA; J gene: TRBJ2-1; CDR3 protein: ASSLRDNPPDEQF
V gene: TRBV10-3; clone size: NA; J gene: TRBJ2-2; CDR3 protein: AISESGGELF
V gene: TRBV5-6; clone size: NA; J gene: TRBJ2-7; CDR3 protein: ASSLIKGGISYEQY
V gene: TRBV7-3; clone size: NA; J gene: TRBJ2-1; CDR3 protein: ASSLSPERNNEQF
V gene: TRBV7-9; clone size: NA; J gene: TRBJ2-3; CDR3 protein: ASSLVLGTDTQY
V gene: TRBV27; clone size: NA; J gene: TRBJ2-1; CDR3 protein: ASSLPGLAGDVEQF
V gene: TRBV5-1; clone size: NA; J gene: TRBJ2-7; CDR3 protein: ASSFGANEQY
V gene: TRBV6-7; clone size: NA; J gene: TRBJ2-7; CDR3 protein: ASSYSTGNYEQY
V gene: TRBV19; clone size: NA; J gene: TRBJ2-1; CDR3 protein: ASSITSLNEQF
V gene: TRBV4-1; clone size: once; J gene: TRBJ2-5; CDR3 protein: ASSQLANYREETQY
V gene: TRBV19; clone size: NA; J gene: TRBJ2-1; CDR3 protein: ASSMGGNEQF
V gene: TRBV15; clone size: NA; J gene: TRBJ2-3; CDR3 protein: ATREGALSTDTQY
V gene: TRBV10-3; clone size: NA; J gene: TRBJ2-2; CDR3 protein: AISGESDTGELF
V gene: TRBV5-1; clone size: NA; J gene: TRBJ1-4; CDR3 protein: ASSLDRQGNEKLF
V gene: TRBV10-3; clone size: NA; J gene: TRBJ2-1; CDR3 protein: AIRAGGLRDNEQF
V gene: TRBV27; clone size: NA; J gene: TRBJ1-2; CDR3 protein: ASSRKGTDYGYT
V gene: TRBV11-2; clone size: NA; J gene: TRBJ2-1; CDR3 protein: ASSISGTSSYNEQF
V gene: TRBV19; clone size: NA; J gene: TRBJ1-1; CDR3 protein: ASRTGDTEAF
V gene: TRBV6-5; clone size: NA; J gene: TRBJ1-4; CDR3 protein: ASSIGHLNEKLF
V gene: TRBV7-9; clone size: NA; J gene: TRBJ2-1; CDR3 protein: ASSYPGQGYNEQF
V gene: TRBV10-3; clone size: NA; J gene: TRBJ2-7; CDR3 protein: AISEPATYEQY
V gene: TRBV7-9; clone size: NA; J gene: TRBJ1-1; CDR3 protein: ASSLGQGMNTEAF